This TCR beta chain was profiled in a study of cytomegalovirus exposure and HLA in healthy donors. Study results and caveats: Highly shared variants forming one cluster were likely a sequencing artifact. Several of the most significant clusters appeared, in a later analysis, to be linked to common viral pathogens.

About this clone: Its matching antigen is unknown.

The CDR3 runs to 14 residues. V was pared by 4 bases and J by 6 bases, with 10 bases of the junction left unmatched. Germline loops: CDR1 SGHDT, CDR2 YYEEEE. The PCR made use of 60 Vbeta and 13 Jbeta primers. TCRdb's copy holds only in-frame clones and misses some; the assay was immunoSEQ multiplex PCR. The repertoire holds about 110,000 clones, roughly 80% seen once, with roughly 3.6% in the top ten. V and J are TRBV5-6 and TRBJ2-7; 7 nucleotides align to TRBD1. The sequenced sample was PBMCs. The sequence was obtained from a man aged 60-69 years in good health and CMV-seronegative. The CDR3 DNA sequence: TGTGCCAGCAGCCCGACCGGGACAGATTCCGAGCAGTACTTC. Its protein product is CASSPTGTDSEQYF.